The rows below give T cell receptor beta chains drawn from one sample of a study of blood T cell repertoires in COVID-19. Repertoires were generated with immunoSEQ multiplex PCR, while TCRdb's copy carries only in-frame clones and drops some. The sample lists about 64,000 clones; around 85% were seen once. The sequencing input was peripheral blood. All receptors come from a man aged 40-49 years with acute or convalescent COVID-19. Both conserved end residues are part of each CDR3. The D gene is left open where the match is weak. Only some rows state a clone size, as once, few, many or a class for expanded clones.

d_call,clone_size,v_call,j_call,cdr3_nt,cdr3_aa
NA,NA,TRBV3-1/TRBV3-2,TRBJ1-2,TGTGCCAGCAGCCAATCAGGGGATGGCTACACCTTC,CASSQSGDGYTF
TRBD2,NA,TRBV7-2,TRBJ2-1,TGTGCCAGCAGCTTAGCGCTAAGCGGGGTCGGTGAGCAGTTCTTC,CASSLALSGVGEQFF
TRBD2,few,TRBV10-3,TRBJ2-3,TGTGCCATCAGGGAGGGACTAGCCGGTAAAGATACGCAGTATTTT,CAIREGLAGKDTQYF
TRBD1,NA,TRBV7-6,TRBJ1-6,TGTGCCAGCAGCTTTGGGGACAGGGATTCACCCCTCCACTTT,CASSFGDRDSPLHF
TRBD2,NA,TRBV18,TRBJ2-1,TGTGCCAGCTCACCCGGACTAGCGGGCTCCTACAATGAGCAGTTCTTC,CASSPGLAGSYNEQFF
NA,NA,TRBV24-1,TRBJ1-2,TGTGCCACCAGCCGGGGGAACTATGGCTACACCTTC,CATSRGNYGYTF
NA,once,TRBV5-1,TRBJ1-2,TGCGCCAGCAGCCGAGAAACATCGGGGGAATATGGCTACACCTTC,CASSRETSGEYGYTF
TRBD2,NA,TRBV2,TRBJ2-3,TGTGCCAGCAGGACTAGCGGGGGCACAGATACGCAGTATTTT,CASRTSGGTDTQYF
TRBD1,NA,TRBV6-2/TRBV6-3,TRBJ1-2,TGTGCCAGCAGTTATTCAACCCGGGACAGTTCTAACTATGGCTACACCTTC,CASSYSTRDSSNYGYTF
NA,once,TRBV11-3,TRBJ1-5,TGTGCCAGCAGCTTAGATTGGAGACAGCCCCAGCATTTT,CASSLDWRQPQHF
TRBD1,NA,TRBV5-1,TRBJ1-2,TGCGCCAGCAGCTCGGGACAGAACTATGGCTACACCTTC,CASSSGQNYGYTF
NA,NA,TRBV4-1,TRBJ1-4,TGCGCCAGCAGCCAAGAGGGGGAGGCAACTAATGAAAAACTGTTTTTT,CASSQEGEATNEKLFF
TRBD2,NA,TRBV28,TRBJ2-7,TGTGCCAGCAGAAGACTAGCGGTTGGAGAGCAGTACTTC,CASRRLAVGEQYF
NA,once,TRBV11-2,TRBJ2-7,TGTGCCAGCAGCTTACTTGCCAGGGGGGTTGAGGGCTACGAGCAGTACTTC,CASSLLARGVEGYEQYF
TRBD1,few,TRBV5-1,TRBJ1-6,TGCGCCAGCAGCTTGGCCGGGACAGAAAATTCACCCCTCCACTTT,CASSLAGTENSPLHF
NA,NA,TRBV29-1,TRBJ2-3,TGCAGCGCTGTCGGTAGCCTTCGGAATACGCAGTATTTT,CSAVGSLRNTQYF
NA,few,TRBV12-5,TRBJ2-7,TGTGCTAGTGCGCCTAACCGCGACAGTAGCGAGCAGTACTTC,CASAPNRDSSEQYF